The next 30 T cell receptor beta chains were all read from a single sample in a study of shared clonotypes between healthy human individuals. Produced via immunoSEQ multiplex PCR; TCRdb's table is partial and in-frame only. In the table there are 2 million to 3 million clones, 80% to 95% of which are singletons. Sequencing was done on a sample of naive CD4+ T cells from PBMCs. The subset denotes: CD45RA+ positively selected. Source of these receptors: a man aged 18 to 30 in good health. Some clones in this sample may be carry-over from other donors' samples.

This sequence joins TRBV28 and TRBJ2-5, with D maybe TRBD1 (6 bases). This CDR3 region has 19 residues. The germline CDR1 and CDR2 sequences are MDHEN and SYDVKM. Deletions cut 2 bases from V and 1 base from J, with 23 bases between. In nucleotides, the CDR3 is TGTGCCAGCAGTTTAGAAGGGACACCAACAATTTTTATCCAAGAGACCCAGTACTTC. It yields the protein CASSLEGTPTIFIQETQYF.

This clone was detected only once. V usage is TRBV2 and J usage is TRBJ1-3; unclear D gene. The germline V and J ends were trimmed by 6 bases and 2 bases, with 14 bases remaining between them. Germline V gene sequence: CDR1 SNHLY, CDR2 FYNNEI. This CDR3 is 15 amino acids long. In nucleotides, the CDR3 is TGTGCCAGCAGAAGGGAAGGGAAGGCTGGAAACACCATATATTTT. Its protein is CASRREGKAGNTIYF.

The V gene is TRBV7-2, the J gene TRBJ1-2; tentatively, D is TRBD1 (5 bases). The V end lost 1 base, the J end lost 7 bases, and 22 bases lay between the germline ends. The CDR3 contains 17 residues. CDR1 and CDR2 (germline): SGHTA, FQGNSA. In DNA form, the CDR3 reads TGTGCCAGCAGCTTAGTTGTTTGGGGTGGGGGTCGCGGTGGCTACACCTTC. Translation gives CASSLVVWGGGRGGYTF.

The rearrangement uses TRBV5-6 and TRBJ2-3, with D maybe TRBD2 (7 bases). Germline V CDR1 and CDR2: SGHDT, YYEEEE. Trimming removed 1 base at V and 0 bases at J, with 15 bases between. The CDR3 is 17 residues long. The CDR3 loop reads CASSLRRGGSSTDTQYF. CDR3 in DNA: TGTGCCAGCAGCTTGCGCAGGGGCGGGAGTAGCACAGATACGCAGTATTTT.

The chain recombines TRBV11-2 with TRBJ2-1; 8 bases line up with TRBD2. Trimming took 8 bases from V and 1 from J; bases not matched to a gene: 7. The germline CDR1 and CDR2 sequences are SGHAT and FQNNGV. The CDR3 is made up of 15 amino acids. The chain's CDR3 is CASGPTSGSYNEQFF. The CDR3 DNA is TGTGCCAGCGGCCCAACTAGCGGATCCTACAATGAGCAGTTCTTC.

The chain carries TRBV7-2 and TRBJ1-3; perhaps TRBD1 as D (6 bases). Per the germline V gene, CDR1 is SGHTA and CDR2 is FQGNSA. V was pared by 4 bases and J by 2 bases, with 9 bases between. The CDR3 spans 14 residues. CDR3 sequence (DNA): TGTGCCAGCAGCTACGGACAGCCTGGAAACACCATATATTTT. As protein: CASSYGQPGNTIYF.

The sample holds one count of this clone. This chain connects TRBV9 to TRBJ1-2, with 12 bases fitting TRBD1. This CDR3 has 17 residues. The germline V gene has CDR1 SGDLS and CDR2 YYNGEE. Losses at the gene ends were 3 bases for V and 5 bases for J; bases not matched to a gene: 11. The CDR3 loop is CASSASGGQGAQYGYTF. CDR3 sequence (DNA): TGTGCCAGCAGCGCCTCCGGGGGACAGGGGGCTCAATATGGCTACACCTTC.

The table lists this clone with a count of one. This chain joins TRBV5-1 and TRBJ2-5; TRBD2 matches 7 bases. Trimming took 0 bases from V and 5 from J; bases not matched to a gene: 10. Germline V CDR1 and CDR2: SGHRS, YFSETQ. The CDR3 consists of 16 residues. The CDR3 nucleotides read TGCGCCAGCAGCTTGGAGTCGGCTAGCGGAGGGGAGACCCAGTACTTC. Protein sequence: CASSLESASGGETQYF.

The V and J genes are TRBV6-5 and TRBJ1-3; TRBD1 matches 9 bases. Germline CDR1 is MNHEY and CDR2 is SVGAGI. The CDR3 has 16 amino acids. Germline trimming cut 2 bases from V and 0 bases from J; bases unmatched to any gene: 2. In DNA form, the CDR3 reads TGTGCCAGCAGTTACGCGGGACAGGGCTCTGGAAACACCATATATTTT. This sequence encodes CASSYAGQGSGNTIYF.

The rearrangement joins TRBV7-9 to TRBJ1-2; D not certain. This CDR3 spans 13 amino acids. Looked up from germline, CDR1 is SEHNR and CDR2 is FQNEAQ (reference sequence). Trimming took off 1 base at V and 7 bases at J, with 10 bases between the two ends. CDR3 loop: CASSLEASSGYTF. CDR3 sequence (DNA): TGTGCCAGCAGCTTAGAGGCGTCCTCTGGCTACACCTTC.

The J gene is TRBJ2-5, the V gene TRBV14; no firm D call. The V gene lost 2 bases and the J gene lost 7 bases, with 14 bases spanning the gap. The CDR3 spans 14 residues. CDR1 SGHDN and CDR2 FVKESK come from the germline V gene. The CDR3 here is CASSQPTRRGTQYF. For the CDR3, the DNA is TGTGCCAGCAGCCAACCCACCCGGCGCGGGACCCAGTACTTC. The entire variable domain, with the rest obtained from reference TRBV14 and TRBJ2-5, is as follows: EAGVTQFPSHSVIEKGQTVTLRCDPISGHDNLYWYRRVMGKEIKFLLHFVKESKQDESGMPNNRFLAERTGGTYSTLKVQPAELEDSGVYFCASSQPTRRGTQYFGPGTRLLVL.

The chain is built from TRBV28 and TRBJ2-2; 9 positions match TRBD2. Germline V gives CDR1 MDHEN, CDR2 SYDVKM. The CDR3 contains 17 residues. The ends lost 6 bases at V and 4 bases at J; junction bases unmatched: 12. The CDR3 nucleotides are TGTGCCAGCAGCCCCCAAATAGCGGGAGTGGCCACCGGGGAGCTGTTTTTT. It codes for CASSPQIAGVATGELFF.

Comment on this clone: The same CDR3 is also encoded by other DNA sequences in this sample. This chain uses TRBV9 with TRBJ1-3, with 10 bases matching TRBD1. Germline-derived CDR1 and CDR2 are SGDLS and YYNGEE. Losses at the gene ends were 5 bases for V and 7 bases for J; bases not matched to a gene: 6. This CDR3 is built from 14 residues. In nucleotides, the CDR3 is TGTGCCAGCAGTCTAAGGACAGGGGGGAACACCATATATTTT. Encoded protein: CASSLRTGGNTIYF. Full variable domain (rest looked up from reference TRBV9 and TRBJ1-3): DSGVTQTPKHLITATGQRVTLRCSPRSGDLSVYWYQQSLDQGLQFLIQYYNGEERAKGNILERFSAQQFPDLHSELNLSSLELGDSALYFCASSLRTGGNTIYFGEGSWLTVV.

The chain combines TRBV5-1 with TRBJ2-1; D uncertain. CDR1 and CDR2 from the germline V gene are SGHRS and YFSETQ. V lost 0 bases, J lost 4 bases, and 11 bases lay in between. CDR3 length equals 15 residues. The DNA of the CDR3 is TGCGCCAGCAGCTTGGTAGGGAACCTTTACAATGAGCAGTTCTTC. This translates into CASSLVGNLYNEQFF.

The J gene is TRBJ2-3, the V gene TRBV4-1; D is perhaps TRBD2 (6 bases). CDR3 length equals 14 residues. Trimming pared 2 bases from V and 8 bases from J, leaving 14 bases between. Germline V gene data show CDR1 as MGHRA and CDR2 as YSYEKL. For the CDR3, the DNA is TGCGCCAGCAGCCAACGGGACTGGGGGACTACGCAGTATTTT. Translated: CASSQRDWGTTQYF.

On this clone itself: The junction and the germline gene differ at one end; a read error may be behind it. The chain links TRBV5-1 to TRBJ2-5; D is unclear. Per germline, CDR1 SGHRS and CDR2 YFSETQ. The CDR3 is 14 residues long. The CDR3 is CASSLGFAEESQYF. In DNA, the CDR3 is TGCGCCAGCAGCTTGGGTTTCGCGGAAGAGAGCCAGTACTTC. The complete variable domain, with remaining parts taken from reference TRBV5-1 and TRBJ2-5, reads KAGVTQTPRYLIKTRGQQVTLSCSPISGHRSVSWYQQTPGQGLQFLFEYFSETQRNKGNFPGRFSGRQFSNSRSEMNVSTLELGDSALYLCASSLGFAEESQYFGPGTRLLVL.

This rearrangement joins TRBV5-1 to TRBJ2-5, with TRBD2 matching over 12 bases. The CDR3 covers 14 residues. Germline CDR1 is SGHRS and CDR2 is YFSETQ. V lost 7 bases and J lost 5; bases outside the gene matches: 6. CDR3: CASSRTSGMETQYF. The CDR3 DNA sequence: TGCGCCAGCTCCCGGACTAGCGGGATGGAGACCCAGTACTTC.

This rearrangement joins TRBV27 to TRBJ1-2, with D possibly TRBD1 on 5 matching bases. The CDR3 contains 14 residues. Between the trimmed V and J ends, which lost 6 bases and 4 bases, there was a span of 15 bases. Germline V gene lookup returns CDR1 MNHEY and CDR2 SMNVEV (reference sequence). In nucleotides, the CDR3 is TGTGCCAGCAGCACCGCAAGGGGAATCTATGGCTACACCTTC. This codes for CASSTARGIYGYTF.

This clone was seen a single time. The rearrangement uses TRBV29-1 and TRBJ1-3; tentatively, D is TRBD1 (6 bases). V shed 5 bases and J shed 4 bases, with 12 bases lying between them. The germline V gene encodes CDR1 SQVTM and CDR2 ANQGSEA. The CDR3 has 13 residues. DNA for the CDR3: TGCAGCGTTCGGGCAGGGGCCGGAAACACCATATATTTT. Translated: CSVRAGAGNTIYF.

The chain combines TRBV29-1 with TRBJ2-7; D call uncertain. Germline loops: CDR1 SQVTM, CDR2 ANQGSEA. Trimming stripped 4 bases from V and 1 base from J, with 5 bases between. The CDR3 runs 11 residues. The CDR3 loop reads CSVAESYEQYF. CDR3 nucleotide sequence: TGCAGCGTTGCGGAGTCCTACGAGCAGTACTTC.

CDR3 loop: CASSLVTDYGYTF. CDR3 coding DNA: TGTGCCAGCAGTTTAGTGACAGACTATGGCTACACCTTC. V usage is TRBV28 and J usage is TRBJ1-2; D is perhaps TRBD1 (5 bases). Trimming pared 2 bases from V and 3 bases from J, leaving 7 bases between. The CDR3 length is 13 residues. Per the germline V gene, CDR1 is MDHEN and CDR2 is SYDVKM.

The chain links TRBV30 to TRBJ2-1; D may be TRBD2 (5 bases). This CDR3 is built from 15 residues. Germline V gene lookup returns CDR1 GTSNPN and CDR2 SVGIG (reference sequence). V shed 4 bases and J shed 7 bases, with 20 bases lying between them. The CDR3 region has the DNA TGTGCCTGGACGTTCTTTGCTCTAGCTAGGAATGAGCAGTTCTTC. This codes for CAWTFFALARNEQFF.

V and J are TRBV25-1 and TRBJ2-1, with D possibly TRBD2 on 6 matching bases. Germline CDR1 MGHDK, CDR2 SYGVNS. V was pared by 4 bases and J by 6 bases, with 10 bases between. CDR3 length equals 13 residues. The DNA of the CDR3 is TGTGCCAGCAGTGGACTAGTGCGCAATGAGCAGTTCTTC. Protein sequence: CASSGLVRNEQFF.

This chain uses TRBV28 with TRBJ1-5; D is uncertain. The length of the CDR3 is 15 residues. Germline CDR1 MDHEN, CDR2 SYDVKM. The V gene lost 4 bases and the J gene lost 4 bases, with 14 bases spanning the gap. The CDR3, as DNA: TGTGCCAGCAGTTACCCGGACCCAAAGAATCAGCCCCAGCATTTT. Its translation is CASSYPDPKNQPQHF.

The J gene is TRBJ2-7, the V gene TRBV6-5, with D hard to call. V was cut by 8 bases and J by 6 bases, with 14 bases left in between. This CDR3 region has 12 residues. Germline CDR1 reads MNHEY; CDR2 reads SVGAGI. The CDR3 DNA follows: TGTGCCAGCTGGTCCCGGTCGGCCGAGCAGTACTTC. It codes for CASWSRSAEQYF.

The J gene is TRBJ1-1, the V gene TRBV2; no clear D. The V gene lost 1 base and the J gene lost 3 bases, with 15 bases spanning the gap. The CDR3 contains 16 residues. Germline V CDR1 and CDR2: SNHLY, FYNNEI. CDR3 sequence (DNA): TGTGCCAGCAGTGAAGGGTTAAGGAGACGGGACACTGAAGCTTTCTTT. Its translation: CASSEGLRRRDTEAFF.

This clone turned up a few times. This chain links TRBV4-3 with TRBJ1-1; D ambiguous. This CDR3 has 13 residues. CDR1 is LGHNA, CDR2 YSLEER, per germline. Trimming shortened V by 0 bases and J by 5 bases, and 7 bases separated the two germline ends. DNA for the CDR3: TGCGCCAGCAGCCAAGATTCCTTAACTGAAGCTTTCTTT. It encodes CASSQDSLTEAFF.

V is TRBV7-2 and J is TRBJ2-7, with 8 bases lining up with TRBD2. CDR3 size: 14 residues. J lost 1 base, V lost 4 bases, and 3 bases had no gene match. Looked up from germline, CDR1 is SGHTA and CDR2 is FQGNSA. The CDR3 DNA follows: TGTGCCAGCAGCTCGGGGGGGCCATCCTACGAGCAGTACTTC. Amino acids: CASSSGGPSYEQYF.

The chain couples TRBV6-5 to TRBJ2-1; 11 bases align to TRBD2. Per germline, CDR1 MNHEY and CDR2 SVGAGI. V trimming: 2 bases; J trimming: 5 bases; junction bases outside the gene matches: 2. CDR3 length: 15 residues. The CDR3 coding sequence is TGTGCCAGCAGTTACATAGCGGGAGGGGACAATGAGCAGTTCTTC. Translated: CASSYIAGGDNEQFF.

A single count supports this clone. This chain uses TRBV29-1 with TRBJ1-2; tentatively, D is TRBD1 (6 bases). Looked up from germline, CDR1 is SQVTM and CDR2 is ANQGSEA. This CDR3 is 14 amino acids long. V shed 0 bases and J shed 8 bases, with 16 bases lying between them. The CDR3 bases are TGCAGCGTTGAAGAGAGTACAGGGCCTTGGGGCTACACCTTC. This gives the protein CSVEESTGPWGYTF.